The sequence of this TCR beta chain was determined in a study of T cell changes during pregnancy in multiple sclerosis. This clone is a singleton in its sample. Produced via immunoSEQ multiplex PCR; TCRdb's table is partial and in-frame only. Here the sample spans about 44,000 clones, over 75% being singletons. Deletions cut 1 base from V and 4 bases from J, with 7 bases between. Germline V gene data show CDR1 as SGHTA and CDR2 as FQGNSA. CDR3 length: 13 amino acids. The chain employs TRBV7-2 and TRBJ1-2; D is unclear. This receptor was taken from a female donor with multiple sclerosis, enrolled in a pregnancy study. The source was CD4+ T cells from peripheral blood mononuclear cells, collected before pregnancy. The CDR3 protein is CASSLVGSYGYTF. CDR3 sequence (DNA): TGTGCCAGCAGCTTAGTGGGCAGCTATGGCTACACCTTC.